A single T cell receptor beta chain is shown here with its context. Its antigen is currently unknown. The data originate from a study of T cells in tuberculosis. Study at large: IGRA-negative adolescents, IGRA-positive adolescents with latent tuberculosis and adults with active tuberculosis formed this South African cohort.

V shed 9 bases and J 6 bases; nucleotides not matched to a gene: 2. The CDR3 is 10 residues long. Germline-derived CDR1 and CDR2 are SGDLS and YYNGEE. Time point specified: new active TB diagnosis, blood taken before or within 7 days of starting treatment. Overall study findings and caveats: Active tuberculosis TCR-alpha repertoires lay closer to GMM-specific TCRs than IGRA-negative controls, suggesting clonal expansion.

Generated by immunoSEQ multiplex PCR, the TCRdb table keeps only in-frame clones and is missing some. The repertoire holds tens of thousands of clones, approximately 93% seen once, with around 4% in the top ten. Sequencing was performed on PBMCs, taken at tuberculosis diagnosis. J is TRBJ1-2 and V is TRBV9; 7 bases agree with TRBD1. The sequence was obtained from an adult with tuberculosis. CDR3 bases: TGTGCCATACAGGGGCATGGCTACACCTTC. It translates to CAIQGHGYTF.